This record concerns one T cell receptor (beta chain) sequence. Sequenced by immunoSEQ multiplex PCR; TCRdb stores in-frame clones only, minus some. The sample lists approximately 40,000 clones, 92% seen once, with about 0.8% in the top ten. This record comes from a study of T cell changes during pregnancy in multiple sclerosis. The sample was CD4+ T cells from peripheral blood mononuclear cells, taken in the third trimester of pregnancy. The sequence was obtained from a female donor with multiple sclerosis, enrolled in a pregnancy study.

The CDR3: CASSLSSGRTTGELFF. DNA of the CDR3: TGCGCCAGCAGCCTATCTAGCGGGAGGACCACCGGGGAGCTGTTTTTT. This chain uses TRBV4-1 with TRBJ2-2; 11 bases align to TRBD2. J lost 4 bases, V lost 4 bases, and 5 bases had no gene match. The germline V gene has CDR1 MGHRA and CDR2 YSYEKL. CDR3 length equals 16 residues.